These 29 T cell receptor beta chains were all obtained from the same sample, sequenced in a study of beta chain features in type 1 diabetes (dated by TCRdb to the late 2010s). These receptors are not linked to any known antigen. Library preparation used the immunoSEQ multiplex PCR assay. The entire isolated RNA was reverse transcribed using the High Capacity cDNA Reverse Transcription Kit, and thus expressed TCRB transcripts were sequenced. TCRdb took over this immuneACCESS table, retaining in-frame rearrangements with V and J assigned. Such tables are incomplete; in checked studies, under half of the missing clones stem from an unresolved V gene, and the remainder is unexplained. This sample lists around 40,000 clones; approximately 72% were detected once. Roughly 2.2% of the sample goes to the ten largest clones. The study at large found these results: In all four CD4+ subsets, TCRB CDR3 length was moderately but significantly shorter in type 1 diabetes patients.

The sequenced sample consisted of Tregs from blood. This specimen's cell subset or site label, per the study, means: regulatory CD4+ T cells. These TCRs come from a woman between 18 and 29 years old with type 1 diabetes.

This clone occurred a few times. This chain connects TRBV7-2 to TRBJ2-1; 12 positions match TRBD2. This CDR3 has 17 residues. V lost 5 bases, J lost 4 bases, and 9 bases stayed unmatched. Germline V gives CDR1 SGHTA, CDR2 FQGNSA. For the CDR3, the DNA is TGTGCCAGCAGCCGGCGACTAGCGGGGGCTTTTTACAATGAGCAGTTCTTC. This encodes CASSRRLAGAFYNEQFF.

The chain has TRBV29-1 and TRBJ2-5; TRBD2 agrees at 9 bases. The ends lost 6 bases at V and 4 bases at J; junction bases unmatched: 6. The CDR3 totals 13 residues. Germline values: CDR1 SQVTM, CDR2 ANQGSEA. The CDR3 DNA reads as TGCAGCGTACCACCACTAGCGGGAGAGACCCAGTACTTC. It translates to CSVPPLAGETQYF.

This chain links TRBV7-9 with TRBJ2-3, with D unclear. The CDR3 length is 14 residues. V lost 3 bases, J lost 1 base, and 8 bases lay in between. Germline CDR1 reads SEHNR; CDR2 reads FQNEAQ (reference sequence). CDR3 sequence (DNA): TGTGCCAGCAGCTTCGCGGAACGCACAGATACGCAGTATTTT. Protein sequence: CASSFAERTDTQYF.

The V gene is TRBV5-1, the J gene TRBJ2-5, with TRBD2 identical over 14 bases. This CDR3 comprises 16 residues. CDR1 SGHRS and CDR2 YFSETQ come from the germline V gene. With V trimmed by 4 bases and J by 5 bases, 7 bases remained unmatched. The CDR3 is CASSGGLAGDLETQYF. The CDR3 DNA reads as TGCGCCAGCAGCGGGGGACTAGCGGGAGATCTTGAGACCCAGTACTTC.

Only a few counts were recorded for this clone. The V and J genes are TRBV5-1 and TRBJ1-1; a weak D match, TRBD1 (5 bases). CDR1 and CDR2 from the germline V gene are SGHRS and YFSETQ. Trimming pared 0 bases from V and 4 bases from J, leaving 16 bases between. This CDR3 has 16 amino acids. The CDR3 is CASSLGSLGGSTEAFF. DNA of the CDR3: TGCGCCAGCAGCTTGGGAAGTCTGGGGGGATCCACTGAAGCTTTCTTT. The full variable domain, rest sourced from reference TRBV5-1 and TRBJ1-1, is KAGVTQTPRYLIKTRGQQVTLSCSPISGHRSVSWYQQTPGQGLQFLFEYFSETQRNKGNFPGRFSGRQFSNSRSEMNVSTLELGDSALYLCASSLGSLGGSTEAFFGQGTRLTVV.

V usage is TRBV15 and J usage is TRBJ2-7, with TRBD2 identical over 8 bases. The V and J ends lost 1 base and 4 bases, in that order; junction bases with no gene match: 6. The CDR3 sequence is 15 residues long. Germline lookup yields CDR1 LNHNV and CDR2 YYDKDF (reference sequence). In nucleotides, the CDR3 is TGTGCCACCAGCAGAGGCCCGGGACTAGGGTACGAGCAGTACTTC. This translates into CATSRGPGLGYEQYF.

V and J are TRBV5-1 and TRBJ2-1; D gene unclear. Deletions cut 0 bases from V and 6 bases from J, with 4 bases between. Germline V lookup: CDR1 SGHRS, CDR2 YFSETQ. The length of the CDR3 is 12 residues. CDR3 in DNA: TGCGCCAGCAGCTTGGCAGGCAATGAGCAGTTCTTC. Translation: CASSLAGNEQFF.

The chain's CDR3 is CSVENGYEQYF. In nucleotides, the CDR3 is TGCAGCGTTGAAAACGGCTACGAGCAGTACTTC. The rearrangement links TRBV29-1 to TRBJ2-7; the D is unclear. Germline V gene lookup returns CDR1 SQVTM and CDR2 ANQGSEA. Trimming took off 2 bases at V and 3 bases at J, with 5 bases between the two ends. The length of the CDR3 is 11 residues.

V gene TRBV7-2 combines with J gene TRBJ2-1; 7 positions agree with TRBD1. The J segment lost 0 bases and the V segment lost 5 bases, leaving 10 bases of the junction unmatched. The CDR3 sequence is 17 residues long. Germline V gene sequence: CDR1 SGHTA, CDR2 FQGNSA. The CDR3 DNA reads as TGTGCCAGCAGCCACCCCCTGACAGGGCACTCCTACAATGAGCAGTTCTTC. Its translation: CASSHPLTGHSYNEQFF.

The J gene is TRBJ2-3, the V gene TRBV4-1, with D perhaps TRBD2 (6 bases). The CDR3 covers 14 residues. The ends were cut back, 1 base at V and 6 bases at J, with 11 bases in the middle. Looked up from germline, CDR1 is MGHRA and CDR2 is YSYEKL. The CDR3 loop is CASSQARTTDTQYF. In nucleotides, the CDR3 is TGCGCCAGCAGCCAAGCCCGGACTACTGATACGCAGTATTTT.

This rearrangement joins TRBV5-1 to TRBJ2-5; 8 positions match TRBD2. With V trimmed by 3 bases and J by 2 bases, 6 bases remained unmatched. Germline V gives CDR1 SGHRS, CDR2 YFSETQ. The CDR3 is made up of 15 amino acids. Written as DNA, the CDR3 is TGCGCCAGCAGCTACCCTACGGGAGGGCAAGAGACCCAGTACTTC. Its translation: CASSYPTGGQETQYF.

CDR3 coding DNA: TGTGCCAGCAGACCAACGGGACAGGGGAACTCGGGGCAGTACTTC. It specifies CASRPTGQGNSGQYF. The chain uses TRBV5-6 and TRBJ2-7; TRBD1 agrees at 10 bases. This CDR3 comprises 15 residues. The germline V gene encodes CDR1 SGHDT and CDR2 YYEEEE. Losses at the gene ends were 5 bases for V and 9 bases for J; bases not matched to a gene: 14.

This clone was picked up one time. This CDR3 reads CASNHPSGLPLSYEQYF. The DNA for the CDR3 is TGTGCCAGCAACCATCCTAGCGGGCTGCCCCTCTCCTACGAGCAGTACTTC. The chain links TRBV6-8 to TRBJ2-7; 8 nucleotides align to TRBD2. J gave up 0 bases and V 7 bases, and 14 bases lay outside the gene matches. Germline V CDR1 and CDR2: MNHGY, SAAAGT. This CDR3 spans 17 amino acids.

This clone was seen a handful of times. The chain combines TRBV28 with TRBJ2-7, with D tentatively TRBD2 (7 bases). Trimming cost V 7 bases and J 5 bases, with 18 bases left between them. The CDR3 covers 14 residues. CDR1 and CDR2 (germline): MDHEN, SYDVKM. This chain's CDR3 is CASTTPGGLNEQYF. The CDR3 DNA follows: TGTGCCAGCACGACCCCCGGGGGGCTCAACGAGCAGTACTTC.

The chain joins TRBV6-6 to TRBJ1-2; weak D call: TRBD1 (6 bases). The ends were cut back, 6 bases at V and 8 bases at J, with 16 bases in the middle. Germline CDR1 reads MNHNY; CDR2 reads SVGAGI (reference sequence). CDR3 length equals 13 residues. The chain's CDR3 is CASSSQGMLGYTF. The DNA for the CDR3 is TGTGCCAGCAGCTCCCAGGGGATGTTGGGCTACACCTTC.

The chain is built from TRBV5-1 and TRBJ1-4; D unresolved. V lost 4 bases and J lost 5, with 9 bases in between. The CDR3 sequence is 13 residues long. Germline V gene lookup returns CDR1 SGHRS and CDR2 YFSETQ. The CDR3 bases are TGCGCCAGCAGCGGGGAGCCCAATGAAAAACTGTTTTTT. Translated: CASSGEPNEKLFF.

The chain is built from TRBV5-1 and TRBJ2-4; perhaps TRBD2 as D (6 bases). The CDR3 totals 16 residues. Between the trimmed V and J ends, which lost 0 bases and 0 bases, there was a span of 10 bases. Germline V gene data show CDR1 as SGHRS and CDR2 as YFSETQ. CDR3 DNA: TGCGCCAGCAGCTTGGGAGCGGGTGTAGCCAAAAACATTCAGTACTTC. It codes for CASSLGAGVAKNIQYF. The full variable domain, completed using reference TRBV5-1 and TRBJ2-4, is KAGVTQTPRYLIKTRGQQVTLSCSPISGHRSVSWYQQTPGQGLQFLFEYFSETQRNKGNFPGRFSGRQFSNSRSEMNVSTLELGDSALYLCASSLGAGVAKNIQYFGAGTRLSVL.

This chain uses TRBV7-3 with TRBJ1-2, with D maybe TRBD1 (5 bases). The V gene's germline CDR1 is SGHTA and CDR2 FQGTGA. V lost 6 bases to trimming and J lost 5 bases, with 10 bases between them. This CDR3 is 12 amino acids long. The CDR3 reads CASSDPGYGYTF. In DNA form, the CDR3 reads TGTGCCAGCAGTGACCCAGGGTATGGCTACACCTTC.

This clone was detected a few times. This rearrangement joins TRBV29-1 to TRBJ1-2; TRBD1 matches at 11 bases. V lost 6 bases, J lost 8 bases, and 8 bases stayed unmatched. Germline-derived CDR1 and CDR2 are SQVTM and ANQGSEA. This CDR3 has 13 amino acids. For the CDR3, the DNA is TGCAGCGTAGGGACAGGGGGATTAGGCGGCTACACCTTC. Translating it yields CSVGTGGLGGYTF.

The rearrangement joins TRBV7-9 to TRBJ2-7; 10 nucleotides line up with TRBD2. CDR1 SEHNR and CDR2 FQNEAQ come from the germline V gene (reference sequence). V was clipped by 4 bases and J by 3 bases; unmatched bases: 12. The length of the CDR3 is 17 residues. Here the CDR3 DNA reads TGTGCCAGCAGCTCCGGGGTGTCTAGCGGGAGCTTCTACGAGCAGTACTTC. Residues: CASSSGVSSGSFYEQYF.

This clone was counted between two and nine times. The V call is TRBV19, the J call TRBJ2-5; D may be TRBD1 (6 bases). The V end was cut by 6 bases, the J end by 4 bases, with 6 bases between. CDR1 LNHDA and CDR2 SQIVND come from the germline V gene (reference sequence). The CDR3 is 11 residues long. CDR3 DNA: TGTGCCAGTAGGACAGGAGAGACCCAGTACTTC. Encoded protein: CASRTGETQYF.

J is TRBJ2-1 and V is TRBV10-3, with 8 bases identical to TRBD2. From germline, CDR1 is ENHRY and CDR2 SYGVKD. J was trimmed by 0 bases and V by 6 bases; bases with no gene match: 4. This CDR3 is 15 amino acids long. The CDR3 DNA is TGTGCCATCAGCCTAGCGGGCAGCTCCTACAATGAGCAGTTCTTC. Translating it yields CAISLAGSSYNEQFF.

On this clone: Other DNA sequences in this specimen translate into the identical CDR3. The CDR3 sequence: CASSVSSQETQYF. CDR3 coding DNA: TGTGCCAGCAGCGTAAGCTCGCAAGAGACCCAGTACTTC. This chain connects TRBV9 to TRBJ2-5; D unresolved. Trimming stripped 1 base from V and 2 bases from J, with 6 bases between. In germline, CDR1 is SGDLS, CDR2 YYNGEE. The CDR3 runs 13 residues.

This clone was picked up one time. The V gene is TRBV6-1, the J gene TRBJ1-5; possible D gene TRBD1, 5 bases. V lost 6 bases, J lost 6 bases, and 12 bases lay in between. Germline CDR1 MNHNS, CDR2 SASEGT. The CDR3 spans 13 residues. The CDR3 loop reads CASRTQGGQPQHF. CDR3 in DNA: TGTGCCAGCAGAACCCAGGGCGGTCAGCCCCAGCATTTT.

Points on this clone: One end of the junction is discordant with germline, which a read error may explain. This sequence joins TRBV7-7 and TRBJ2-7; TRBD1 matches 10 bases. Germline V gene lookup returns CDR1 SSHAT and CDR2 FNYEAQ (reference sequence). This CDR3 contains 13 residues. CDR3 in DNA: TGTGCTAGCAGCCGGGACAGGGGATTCGAGCAGTACTTC. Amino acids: CASSRDRGFEQYF.

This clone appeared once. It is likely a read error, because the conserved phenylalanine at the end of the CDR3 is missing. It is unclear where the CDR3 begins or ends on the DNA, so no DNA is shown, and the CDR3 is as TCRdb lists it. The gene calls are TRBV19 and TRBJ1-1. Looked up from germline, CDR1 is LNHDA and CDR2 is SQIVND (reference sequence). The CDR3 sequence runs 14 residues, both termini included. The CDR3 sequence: CASSPGRGPYEPVL.

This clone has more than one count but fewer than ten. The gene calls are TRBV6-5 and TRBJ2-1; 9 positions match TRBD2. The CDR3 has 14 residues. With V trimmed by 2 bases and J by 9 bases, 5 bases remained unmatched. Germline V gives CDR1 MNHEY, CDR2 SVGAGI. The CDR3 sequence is CASSYRGGAGEQFF. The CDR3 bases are TGTGCCAGCAGTTACCGCGGGGGGGCGGGTGAGCAGTTCTTC.

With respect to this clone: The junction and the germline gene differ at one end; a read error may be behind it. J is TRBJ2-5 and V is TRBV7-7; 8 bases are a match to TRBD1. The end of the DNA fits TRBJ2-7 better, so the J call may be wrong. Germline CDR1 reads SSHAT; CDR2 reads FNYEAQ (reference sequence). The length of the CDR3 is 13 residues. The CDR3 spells CASSTRTGTEQYF. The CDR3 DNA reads TGTGCTAGCAGCACGCGGACAGGGACCGAGCAGTACTTC.

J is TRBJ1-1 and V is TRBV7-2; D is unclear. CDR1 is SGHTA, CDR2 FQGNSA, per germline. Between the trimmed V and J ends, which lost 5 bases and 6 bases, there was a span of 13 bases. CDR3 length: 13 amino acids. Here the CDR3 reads CASSPRLGSEAFF. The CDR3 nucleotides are TGTGCCAGCAGCCCACGACTTGGGTCTGAAGCTTTCTTT.